These 32 T cell receptor beta chains originate from one sample sequenced in a study of identifying expanded T cells in peripheral blood. Libraries were prepared by immunoSEQ multiplex PCR; TCRdb keeps only in-frame clonotypes and omits some of them. This table holds approximately 59,000 clones, more than 70% found once. The sequenced material came from blood. These receptor sequences come from a person between 18 and 75 years old in good health.

A few counts support this clone. J is TRBJ1-1 and V is TRBV30; D unclear. Trimming left V 0 bases short and J 5 bases short, with 7 bases between. The CDR3 loop spans 12 amino acids. Germline CDR1 GTSNPN, CDR2 SVGIG (reference sequence). The CDR3 sequence: CAWSVLGTEAFF. The CDR3 DNA reads as TGTGCCTGGAGTGTACTAGGGACTGAAGCTTTCTTT.

The chain uses TRBV23-1 and TRBJ2-4, with 11 bases matching TRBD2. TRBV23-1 is recorded as an ORF, its role being uncertain. The CDR3 consists of 21 residues. The junction had 14 bases not matched to a gene; V was cut back by 0 bases and J by 1 base. As DNA, the CDR3 is TGCGCCAGCAGTCAATCGATCGGGACTAGCGGCATAGAGGTCGCCAAAAACATTCAGTACTTC. Amino acid sequence: CASSQSIGTSGIEVAKNIQYF.

Only one count was recorded for this clone. This chain connects TRBV7-2 to TRBJ2-7; 8 bases map to TRBD2. Germline CDR1 SGHTA, CDR2 FQGNSA. V lost 4 bases to trimming and J lost 0 bases; unmatched junction nucleotides: 5. The CDR3 consists of 15 residues. The DNA for the CDR3 is TGTGCCAGCAGCTCCCAGCGGGGGAGCTCCTACGAGCAGTACTTC. Its translation is CASSSQRGSSYEQYF.

The rearrangement joins TRBV5-4 to TRBJ2-2; D is tentatively TRBD1 or TRBD2 (6 bases each). Trimming cost V 4 bases and J 5 bases, with 21 bases left between them. Per germline, CDR1 SGHNT and CDR2 YYREEE (reference sequence). There are 17 residues in the CDR3. CDR3: CASSPPFGGGGTGELFF. The CDR3 DNA is TGTGCCAGCAGCCCACCTTTTGGAGGGGGAGGTACCGGGGAGCTGTTTTTT.

The V gene is TRBV5-1, the J gene TRBJ2-7; D is perhaps TRBD1 or TRBD2 (5 bases each). The CDR3 loop spans 14 amino acids. The germline V gene has CDR1 SGHRS and CDR2 YFSETQ. The V end lost 0 bases, the J end lost 0 bases, and 7 bases lay between the germline ends. The CDR3 coding sequence is TGCGCCAGCAGCTTGGTGGGGGACTCCTACGAGCAGTACTTC. This sequence encodes CASSLVGDSYEQYF.

The chain carries TRBV10-2 and TRBJ2-7, with a weak D call TRBD2 (5 bases). V was shortened by 6 bases and J by 1 base, with 19 bases between the two germline ends. The CDR3 length is 16 residues. CDR1 is WSHSY and CDR2 is SAAADI in the germline V gene. CDR3 amino acids: CASSQPGQRVSYEQYF. For the CDR3, the DNA is TGCGCCAGCAGCCAACCTGGCCAGAGGGTTTCCTACGAGCAGTACTTC.

This chain connects TRBV10-2 to TRBJ1-1; TRBD1 might be the D (6 bases). Germline V gene lookup returns CDR1 WSHSY and CDR2 SAAADI. The CDR3 has 10 residues. Trimming removed 9 bases from V and 7 bases from J, with 9 bases in between. The CDR3 here is CASRGGEAFF. DNA for the CDR3: TGCGCCAGTAGGGGGGGTGAAGCTTTCTTT.

The gene calls are TRBV13 and TRBJ2-7, with 9 bases that match TRBD1. The CDR3 has 16 residues. J was trimmed by 3 bases and V by 2 bases; bases with no gene match: 8. Germline values: CDR1 PRHDT, CDR2 FYEKMQ (reference sequence). This CDR3 reads CASSLTGGTGLYEQYF. In DNA form, the CDR3 reads TGTGCCAGCAGCTTAACAGGTGGGACAGGGCTCTACGAGCAGTACTTC.

This chain joins TRBV6-1 and TRBJ2-7, with D maybe TRBD2 (6 bases). The germline CDR1 and CDR2 sequences are MNHNS and SASEGT. V lost 3 bases to trimming and J lost 0 bases, with 21 bases between them. This CDR3 has 18 residues. This chain's CDR3 is CASSDPRVRRDSSYEQYF. CDR3 nucleotides: TGTGCCAGCAGTGACCCCCGGGTTCGGCGGGATAGCTCCTACGAGCAGTACTTC.

The chain recombines TRBV7-2 with TRBJ2-5; tentatively, D is TRBD2 (5 bases). Trimming took 3 bases from V and 6 from J, leaving 14 bases between them. Germline CDR1 SGHTA, CDR2 FQGNSA. The CDR3 runs to 14 residues. As DNA, the CDR3 is TGTGCCAGCAGCTTTAAACCGGGGAATAAGACCCAGTACTTC. This sequence encodes CASSFKPGNKTQYF.

J is TRBJ1-1 and V is TRBV7-8; 12 nucleotides align to TRBD1. The V gene's germline CDR1 is SGHVS and CDR2 FQNEAQ. J lost 5 bases, V lost 3 bases, and 10 bases had no gene match. The CDR3 runs to 17 residues. The CDR3 DNA sequence: TGTGCCAGCAGCTTGCGGGGACAGGGGGCGATGAGGACTGAAGCTTTCTTT. Translated, it gives CASSLRGQGAMRTEAFF.

The chain recombines TRBV19 with TRBJ1-1; TRBD1 matches at 9 bases. J was trimmed by 3 bases and V by 8 bases; bases with no gene match: 16. The CDR3 totals 17 residues. From germline, CDR1 is LNHDA and CDR2 SQIVND (reference sequence). CDR3 protein: CASLPGTGNRRDTEAFF. DNA of the CDR3: TGTGCCAGTTTGCCCGGGACAGGGAACCGAAGAGACACTGAAGCTTTCTTT.

This sequence joins TRBV18 and TRBJ1-3, with 11 bases identical to TRBD1. This CDR3 spans 15 amino acids. V shed 3 bases, J shed 6 bases, and the junction held 4 bases outside the gene matches. In germline, CDR1 is KGHSH, CDR2 LQKENI. The CDR3 is CASSPVGQGANTIYF. In DNA form, the CDR3 reads TGTGCCAGCTCACCGGTCGGACAGGGGGCAAACACCATATATTTT.

The chain is built from TRBV2 and TRBJ1-5; D ambiguous. Germline CDR1 reads SNHLY; CDR2 reads FYNNEI. The CDR3 length is 14 residues. Trimming removed 3 bases at V and 2 bases at J, with 8 bases between. CDR3 sequence reads: CASSEVAGNQPQHF. Written as DNA, the CDR3 is TGTGCCAGCAGTGAGGTAGCTGGCAATCAGCCCCAGCATTTT.

The V call is TRBV9, the J call TRBJ2-3, with D maybe TRBD1 (5 bases). Between the trimmed V and J ends, which lost 3 bases and 4 bases, there was a span of 15 bases. The CDR3 is 15 amino acids. Looked up from germline, CDR1 is SGDLS and CDR2 is YYNGEE. The CDR3 loop reads CASSEGVPEADTQYF. In DNA form, the CDR3 reads TGTGCCAGCAGCGAAGGGGTCCCCGAGGCAGATACGCAGTATTTT.

V usage is TRBV11-2 and J usage is TRBJ2-7; a possible D gene is TRBD1 (5 bases). Trimming cost V 0 bases and J 4 bases, with 7 bases left between them. The CDR3 consists of 13 residues. Germline V gene sequence: CDR1 SGHAT, CDR2 FQNNGV. The CDR3 is CASSLDPGYEQYF. The CDR3 DNA follows: TGTGCCAGCAGCTTAGATCCAGGGTACGAGCAGTACTTC.

J is TRBJ1-1 and V is TRBV7-8; possible D gene TRBD1, 6 bases. The CDR3 has 15 residues. Per germline, CDR1 SGHVS and CDR2 FQNEAQ. Trimming pared 2 bases from V and 1 base from J, leaving 11 bases between. The CDR3 nucleotides read TGTGCCAGCAGCTTAATTCCAGGGGCGAACACTGAAGCTTTCTTT. It yields the protein CASSLIPGANTEAFF.

The chain links TRBV28 to TRBJ2-7, with 10 bases matching TRBD2. Germline V CDR1 and CDR2: MDHEN, SYDVKM. The CDR3 has 17 residues. J was trimmed by 1 base and V by 5 bases; bases with no gene match: 11. DNA for the CDR3: TGTGCCAGCAGTACGAGCGGGAGGGCCAGTTTTTCCTACGAGCAGTACTTC. This translates into CASSTSGRASFSYEQYF.

This clone has just a few counts. The rearrangement uses TRBV19 and TRBJ2-7; possible D gene TRBD2, 5 bases. The CDR3 has 13 amino acids. The V and J ends lost 4 bases and 4 bases respectively, with 11 bases between them. The germline gives CDR1 LNHDA, CDR2 SQIVND (reference sequence). The CDR3 protein is CASSKAAGYEQYF. CDR3 nucleotide sequence: TGTGCCAGTAGTAAAGCGGCAGGATACGAGCAGTACTTC.

V usage is TRBV5-6 and J usage is TRBJ1-1; D unresolved. The CDR3 is made up of 15 amino acids. Germline assignment: CDR1 SGHDT and CDR2 YYEEEE. Trimming took off 0 bases at V and 2 bases at J, with 11 bases between the two ends. The CDR3 sequence: CASSLVSGFNTEAFF. The CDR3 bases are TGTGCCAGCAGCTTGGTGTCCGGGTTTAACACTGAAGCTTTCTTT. Full variable domain (remainder filled in from reference TRBV5-6 and TRBJ1-1): DAGVTQSPTHLIKTRGQQVTLRCSPKSGHDTVSWYQQALGQGPQFIFQYYEEEERQRGNFPDRFSGHQFPNYSSELNVNALLLGDSALYLCASSLVSGFNTEAFFGQGTRLTVV.

The chain uses TRBV6-5 and TRBJ1-1; the D is unclear. The CDR3 has 12 amino acids. CDR1 MNHEY and CDR2 SVGAGI come from the germline V gene. The V gene lost 6 bases and the J gene lost 5 bases, with 10 bases spanning the gap. The DNA of the CDR3 is TGTGCCAGCAGCCAATTCGGGACTGAAGCTTTCTTT. It specifies CASSQFGTEAFF.

This rearrangement joins TRBV7-2 to TRBJ2-5, with D perhaps TRBD1 or TRBD2 (6 bases each). Deletions cut 5 bases from V and 8 bases from J, with 21 bases between. The CDR3 contains 15 residues. Germline V gene data show CDR1 as SGHTA and CDR2 as FQGNSA. The CDR3 nucleotides are TGTGCCAGCAGCCCCCGGAGGGGGACTGCAGGTACCCAGTACTTC. Its protein product is CASSPRRGTAGTQYF. The whole variable domain, filled in from reference TRBV7-2 and TRBJ2-5, reads GAGVSQSPSNKVTEKGKDVELRCDPISGHTALYWYRQSLGQGLEFLIYFQGNSAPDKSGLPSDRFSAERTGGSVSTLTIQRTQQEDSAVYLCASSPRRGTAGTQYFGPGTRLLVL.

V usage is TRBV4-1 and J usage is TRBJ2-1, with 12 nucleotides matching TRBD2. J lost 7 bases, V lost 2 bases, and 15 bases had no gene match. CDR1 is MGHRA, CDR2 YSYEKL, per germline. The CDR3 has 19 residues. CDR3 nucleotides: TGCGCCAGCAGCCAAAGCCAACCCTCCGGGACTAGCGGGTATAATGAGCAGTTCTTC. Its protein product is CASSQSQPSGTSGYNEQFF.

This clone was seen just once. V is TRBV10-2 and J is TRBJ2-7, with D tentatively TRBD2 (5 bases). This CDR3 has 13 amino acids. The V gene's germline CDR1 is WSHSY and CDR2 SAAADI. V lost 0 bases, J lost 5 bases, and 8 bases lay in between. CDR3 DNA: TGCGCCAGCAGTGAGTCTACGAGGGACGAGCAGTACTTC. It encodes CASSESTRDEQYF.

V usage is TRBV18 and J usage is TRBJ2-2, with D unresolved. The CDR3 sequence is 16 residues long. Germline V gives CDR1 KGHSH, CDR2 LQKENI. V gave up 0 bases and J gave up 0 bases, with 8 bases separating them. CDR3 loop: CASSPPDGPNTGELFF. The CDR3 DNA is TGTGCCAGCTCACCACCGGACGGCCCGAACACCGGGGAGCTGTTTTTT.

This sequence joins TRBV7-2 and TRBJ2-3; 7 nucleotides match TRBD2. CDR1 SGHTA and CDR2 FQGNSA come from the germline V gene. J gave up 6 bases and V 6 bases, and 3 bases lay outside the gene matches. There are 12 residues in the CDR3. CDR3 nucleotides: TGTGCCAGCAGGACCGGGGGGGATACGCAGTATTTT. Its protein product is CASRTGGDTQYF.

The genes are TRBV6-5 and TRBJ1-6, with D possibly matching TRBD1 (5 bases). Germline loops: CDR1 MNHEY, CDR2 SVGAGI. The CDR3 totals 14 residues. V was trimmed by 10 bases and J by 4 bases, leaving 14 bases between them. For the CDR3, the DNA is TGTGCCACCAACCCGGGACCATATAATTCACCCCTCCACTTT. It is translated as CATNPGPYNSPLHF.

V gene TRBV4-2 combines with J gene TRBJ2-4; TRBD2 matches 9 bases. V dropped 1 base and J dropped 2; count of bases not matched to a gene: 6. CDR1 LGHNA and CDR2 YNFKEQ come from the germline V gene. The CDR3 has 17 amino acids. The CDR3 bases are TGTGCCAGCAGCCAAGTTTCGGGGACTAGCACCAAAAACATTCAGTACTTC. This sequence encodes CASSQVSGTSTKNIQYF.

This sequence joins TRBV7-2 and TRBJ1-5, with D uncertain. The CDR3 loop spans 13 amino acids. Per the germline V gene, CDR1 is SGHTA and CDR2 is FQGNSA. V lost 4 bases to trimming and J lost 7 bases, with 11 bases between them. The CDR3 DNA reads as TGTGCCAGCAGCTCAGAACTCTTACAGCCCCAGCATTTT. It is translated as CASSSELLQPQHF. The complete variable domain, with remaining parts taken from reference TRBV7-2 and TRBJ1-5, reads GAGVSQSPSNKVTEKGKDVELRCDPISGHTALYWYRQSLGQGLEFLIYFQGNSAPDKSGLPSDRFSAERTGGSVSTLTIQRTQQEDSAVYLCASSSELLQPQHFGDGTRLSIL.

The chain has TRBV2 and TRBJ1-1, with 7 bases lining up with TRBD1. J lost 3 bases, V lost 9 bases, and 7 bases had no gene match. Germline V gene sequence: CDR1 SNHLY, CDR2 FYNNEI. CDR3 length: 13 residues. CDR3 sequence (DNA): TGTGCCAGTTACAGGGGATGGGACACTGAAGCTTTCTTT. Protein product: CASYRGWDTEAFF.

V is TRBV19 and J is TRBJ2-3, with 10 bases aligning to TRBD2. This CDR3 is built from 13 residues. CDR1 and CDR2 from the germline V gene are LNHDA and SQIVND (reference sequence). V was clipped by 6 bases and J by 8 bases; unmatched bases: 5. CDR3 DNA sequence: TGTGCCAGTAGAGCGGGAGGGCCTGTTACGCAGTATTTT. Its protein is CASRAGGPVTQYF.

This rearrangement joins TRBV5-1 to TRBJ2-7; 9 nucleotides align to TRBD1. Germline-derived CDR1 and CDR2 are SGHRS and YFSETQ. The CDR3 length is 16 residues. Trimming took 0 bases from V and 4 from J; bases not matched to a gene: 8. The CDR3: CASSLGFATGGYEQYF. CDR3 nucleotide sequence: TGCGCCAGCAGCTTGGGGTTCGCGACAGGGGGATACGAGCAGTACTTC. The variable domain in full, with the rest retrieved from reference TRBV5-1 and TRBJ2-7, is KAGVTQTPRYLIKTRGQQVTLSCSPISGHRSVSWYQQTPGQGLQFLFEYFSETQRNKGNFPGRFSGRQFSNSRSEMNVSTLELGDSALYLCASSLGFATGGYEQYFGPGTRLTVT.